The 3 T cell receptor beta chains below were found in one sample sequenced in a study of STAT5B mutations in CD4+ large granular lymphocyte leukemia (dated by TCRdb to the early 2020s). Receptors were amplified or captured by the immunoSEQ multiplex PCR assay. TCRdb retrieved this table from immuneACCESS and kept in-frame rearrangements only. Not all clones are present; in checked studies, unresolved V genes account for under half, and no reason is known for the remainder. The sample contains roughly 26,000 clones, 81% of them found a single time. The top ten clones comprise over 0.3% of the sample. Sequencing used CD4+ T cells from blood buffy coats. These receptors all come from a human donor in good health.

This chain uses TRBV6-1 with TRBJ2-1; D gene uncertain. The V gene's germline CDR1 is MNHNS and CDR2 SASEGT. The CDR3 runs to 15 residues. Trimming took 4 bases from V and 4 from J, leaving 14 bases between them. DNA of the CDR3: TGTGCCAGCAGTGTAAGGCAAGATTTTTACAATGAGCAGTTCTTC. This encodes CASSVRQDFYNEQFF.

The chain carries TRBV28 and TRBJ2-3, with 12 bases fitting TRBD2. The CDR3 totals 17 residues. J gave up 2 bases and V 2 bases, and 5 bases lay outside the gene matches. Germline-derived CDR1 and CDR2 are MDHEN and SYDVKM. This CDR3 is CASSLPGLAGHTDTQYF. The CDR3 DNA reads as TGTGCCAGCAGTTTACCGGGACTAGCGGGTCACACAGATACGCAGTATTTT.

The chain links TRBV15 to TRBJ2-1; D possibly matches TRBD1 or TRBD2 (6 bases each). The ends were cut back, 1 base at V and 10 bases at J, with 14 bases in the middle. This CDR3 is 14 amino acids long. Germline loops: CDR1 LNHNV, CDR2 YYDKDF (reference sequence). The CDR3 nucleotides read TGTGCCACCAGCAGAGGCGGGACACCTCCAGAGCAGTTCTTC. Its translation is CATSRGGTPPEQFF.